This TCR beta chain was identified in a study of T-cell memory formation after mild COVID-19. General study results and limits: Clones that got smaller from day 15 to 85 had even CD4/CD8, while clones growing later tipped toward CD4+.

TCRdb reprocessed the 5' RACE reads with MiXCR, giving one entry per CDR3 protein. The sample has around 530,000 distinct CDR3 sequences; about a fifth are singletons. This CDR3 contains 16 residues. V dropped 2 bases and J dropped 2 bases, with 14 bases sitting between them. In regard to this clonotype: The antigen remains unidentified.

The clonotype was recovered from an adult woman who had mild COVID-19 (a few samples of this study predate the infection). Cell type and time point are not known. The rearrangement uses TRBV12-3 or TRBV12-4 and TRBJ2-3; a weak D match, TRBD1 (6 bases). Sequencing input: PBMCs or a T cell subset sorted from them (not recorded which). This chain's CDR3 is CASSLSDRILTDTQYF. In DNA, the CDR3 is TGTGCCAGCAGTTTATCCGACAGGATCCTCACAGATACGCAGTATTTT.